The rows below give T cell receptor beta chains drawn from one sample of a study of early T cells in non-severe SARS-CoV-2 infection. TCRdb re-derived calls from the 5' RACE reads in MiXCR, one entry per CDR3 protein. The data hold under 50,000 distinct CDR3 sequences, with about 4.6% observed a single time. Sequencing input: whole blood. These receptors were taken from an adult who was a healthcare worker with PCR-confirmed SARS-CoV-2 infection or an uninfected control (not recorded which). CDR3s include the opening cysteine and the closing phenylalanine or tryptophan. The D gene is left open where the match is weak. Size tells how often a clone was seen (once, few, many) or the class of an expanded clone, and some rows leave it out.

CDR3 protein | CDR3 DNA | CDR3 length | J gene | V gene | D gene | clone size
CASSRQGVNEQFF | TGTGCCAGCAGCCGACAGGGGGTCAATGAGCAGTTCTTC | 13 | TRBJ2-1 | TRBV7-8 | TRBD1 | many
CSARGVIDQPQHF | TGCAGTGCTAGGGGGGTCATCGATCAGCCCCAGCATTTT | 13 | TRBJ1-5 | TRBV20-1 | - | -
CSVPGMEGANVLTF | TGCAGCGTTCCCGGGATGGAAGGGGCCAACGTCCTGACTTTC | 14 | TRBJ2-6 | TRBV29-1 | - | many
CASSYSAGVDSPLHF | TGTGCCAGCAGTTACTCGGCAGGGGTGGATTCACCCCTCCACTTT | 15 | TRBJ1-6 | TRBV6-6 | - | many
CASSPVAGANTGELFF | TGTGCCAGCAGCCCTGTAGCGGGCGCGAACACCGGGGAGCTGTTTTTT | 16 | TRBJ2-2 | TRBV7-3 | TRBD2 | many
CATSDFRTANTGELFF | TGTGCCACCAGTGATTTTAGGACAGCGAACACCGGGGAGCTGTTTTTT | 16 | TRBJ2-2 | TRBV24-1 | - | many
CASSVGGLLVGGEQFF | TGTGCCAGCAGCGTCGGGGGACTGTTGGTAGGTGGTGAGCAGTTCTTC | 16 | TRBJ2-1 | TRBV9 | - | many
CASSSRTGAPNYNEQFF | TGTGCCAGCAGCTCCCGTACAGGGGCCCCCAATTACAATGAGCAGTTCTTC | 17 | TRBJ2-1 | TRBV7-9 | TRBD1 | many
CASRRTGAAYNEQFF | TGTGCCAGCAGACGCACAGGGGCGGCGTACAATGAGCAGTTCTTC | 15 | TRBJ2-1 | TRBV11-2 | TRBD1 | few
CASSQEEGAPQHF | TGTGCCAGCAGCCAAGAGGAAGGGGCGCCCCAGCATTTT | 13 | TRBJ1-5 | TRBV3-1 | - | many
CSVVRRDMSYNEQFF | TGCAGCGTTGTCCGACGGGACATGTCCTACAATGAGCAGTTCTTC | 15 | TRBJ2-1 | TRBV29-1 | - | -
CASSSRVQETQYF | TGTGCCAGCAGCTCGAGGGTCCAAGAGACCCAGTACTTC | 13 | TRBJ2-5 | TRBV7-2 | - | many
CASSIAARGSNEQFF | TGTGCCAGTAGTATTGCGGCAAGGGGAAGTAATGAGCAGTTCTTC | 15 | TRBJ2-1 | TRBV19 | - | -
CSVERVEVTEAFF | TGCAGCGTTGAGCGGGTCGAGGTTACTGAAGCTTTCTTT | 13 | TRBJ1-1 | TRBV29-1 | - | many
CASSRSGLAGAVRDNEQFF | TGCGCCAGCAGCCGAAGTGGACTAGCGGGAGCCGTCCGGGACAATGAGCAGTTCTTC | 19 | TRBJ2-1 | TRBV4-3 | TRBD2 | -
CASREVSGENNEQFF | TGTGCCAGTAGAGAGGTTAGCGGAGAAAACAATGAGCAGTTCTTC | 15 | TRBJ2-1 | TRBV19 | - | many
CASSYKGEGDYTF | TGTGCCAGCAGTTACAAAGGGGAGGGGGACTACACCTTC | 13 | TRBJ1-2 | TRBV6-6 | - | many
CASRPTGGRPYEQYF | TGTGCCAGTAGGCCTACAGGGGGACGACCCTACGAGCAGTACTTC | 15 | TRBJ2-7 | TRBV19 | TRBD1 | -
CASSESGFGEQYF | TGTGCCAGCAGCGAAAGTGGGTTCGGGGAGCAGTACTTC | 13 | TRBJ2-7 | TRBV7-9 | - | -
CASSLGTSGNTIYF | TGCGCCAGCAGCTTGGGAACTTCTGGAAACACCATATATTTT | 14 | TRBJ1-3 | TRBV5-1 | - | many
CASSLVRNVRSPLHF | TGTGCCAGCAGCTTAGTACGGAACGTACGTTCACCCCTCCACTTT | 15 | TRBJ1-6 | TRBV7-9 | - | many
CASSQTGQPQHF | TGTGCCAGCAGCCAAACAGGTCAGCCCCAGCATTTT | 12 | TRBJ1-5 | TRBV3-1 | - | many
CASSALSGAGDIQYF | TGCGCCAGCAGCGCCCTTTCAGGGGCCGGGGACATTCAGTACTTC | 15 | TRBJ2-4 | TRBV5-1 | - | few
CATRPGVGSYNEQFF | TGTGCCACCAGGCCAGGGGTAGGCTCCTACAATGAGCAGTTCTTC | 15 | TRBJ2-1 | TRBV24-1 | - | many
CSARVDRGNPYEQYF | TGCAGTGCTAGGGTGGACAGGGGGAATCCCTACGAGCAGTACTTC | 15 | TRBJ2-7 | TRBV20-1 | TRBD1 | many
CASSLGQGSAEAFF | TGCGCCAGCAGCTTGGGACAGGGGTCCGCTGAAGCTTTCTTT | 14 | TRBJ1-1 | TRBV5-1 | TRBD1 | many